Listed below are T cell receptor beta chains from one sample, sequenced in a study of T cell repertoires in cytomegalovirus infection. Antigens for these TCRs are unknown. TCRdb re-called the reads through MiXCR, storing one row per CDR3 protein. Here the sample spans roughly 120,000 distinct CDR3 sequences, around 28% being singletons. The source material was CD8+ T cells from cultured PBMCs, sampled from culture after CMV antigen stimulation. These receptors were obtained from a human donor in good health (CMV status not recorded). Some clones in this sample may be carry-over from other donors' samples. Both conserved end residues are part of each CDR3. A D gene is named only where the DNA matches it firmly. Clone size appears in some rows only: once, few, many, or a class for an expanded clone.

clone_size	cdr3_length	v_call	j_call	d_call	cdr3_aa	cdr3_nt
-	16	TRBV6-1	TRBJ2-1	TRBD2	CASSLLAGVSYNEQFF	TGTGCCAGCAGCTTACTAGCGGGGGTCTCTTACAATGAGCAGTTCTTC
few	15	TRBV4-1	TRBJ1-4	-	CASTNRVTTNEKLFF	TGCGCCAGCACCAACAGGGTTACAACTAATGAAAAACTGTTTTTT
-	12	TRBV7-6	TRBJ2-1	-	CASSLGLVEQFF	TGTGCCAGCAGCTTAGGGCTAGTTGAGCAGTTCTTC
-	16	TRBV25-1	TRBJ1-2	TRBD1	CASSETGTGGYYGYTF	TGTGCCAGCAGCGAAACCGGGACAGGGGGGTACTATGGCTACACCTTC
-	13	TRBV25-1	TRBJ1-2	-	CASSEARTYGYTF	TGTGCCAGCAGTGAAGCCAGGACCTATGGCTACACCTTC
few	14	TRBV5-6	TRBJ1-2	-	CASGYSDSRYGYTF	TGTGCCAGCGGATATTCAGACAGCCGTTATGGCTACACCTTC
-	12	TRBV7-9	TRBJ1-1	-	CASRPGYTEAFF	TGTGCCAGCAGGCCGGGGTACACTGAAGCTTTCTTT
-	18	TRBV3-1	TRBJ2-1	-	CASSQDRRRGTAYNEQFF	TGTGCCAGCAGCCAAGATCGTAGGCGGGGAACCGCCTACAATGAGCAGTTCTTC
many	18	TRBV7-8	TRBJ1-4	TRBD1	CASSLAGGQGLFDEKLFF	TGTGCCAGCAGCTTAGCGGGGGGACAGGGTCTTTTCGATGAAAAACTGTTTTTT
few	14	TRBV27	TRBJ2-7	-	CASSSDSNSYEQYF	TGTGCCAGCAGTTCCGACAGTAACTCCTACGAGCAGTACTTC
many	12	TRBV12-3/TRBV12-4	TRBJ2-5	TRBD2	CASSRGGETQYF	TGTGCCAGCAGCCGGGGGGGGGAGACCCAGTACTTC
-	14	TRBV6-2/TRBV6-3	TRBJ2-3	-	CASSYRTSTDTQYF	TGTGCCAGCAGTTACAGGACTAGCACAGATACGCAGTATTTT
-	16	TRBV7-9	TRBJ2-3	-	CASSPQGQGRADTQYF	TGTGCCAGCAGCCCCCAGGGTCAGGGGAGGGCAGATACGCAGTATTTT
few	10	TRBV19	TRBJ1-1	-	CASGMHEAFF	TGTGCCAGTGGGATGCATGAAGCTTTCTTT
-	16	TRBV15	TRBJ2-1	-	CATSREGALGVNEQFF	TGTGCCACCAGCAGAGAAGGGGCCTTAGGAGTCAATGAGCAGTTCTTC
few	13	TRBV7-9	TRBJ1-2	-	CASSSGLSYGYTF	TGTGCCAGCAGCTCGGGACTCTCCTATGGCTACACCTTC
-	14	TRBV6-6	TRBJ2-7	TRBD2	CASSYSGTKSEQYF	TGTGCCAGCAGTTACTCCGGGACTAAATCCGAGCAGTACTTC
few	14	TRBV7-8	TRBJ2-1	-	CASSPTNSYNEQFF	TGTGCCAGCAGCCCCACTAACTCATACAATGAGCAGTTCTTC
-	15	TRBV20-1	TRBJ2-3	TRBD2	CGLGGAGGITDTQYF	TGCGGATTGGGGGGGGCGGGGGGGATCACAGATACGCAGTATTTT
-	18	TRBV7-4	TRBJ1-5	-	CASSLGWLGCRSNQPQHF	TGTGCCAGCAGCTTGGGTTGGCTCGGCTGCCGTAGCAATCAGCCCCAGCATTTT
-	13	TRBV20-1	TRBJ2-7	-	CSARGGLSYEQYF	TGCAGTGCTAGAGGGGGACTTTCCTACGAGCAGTACTTC
-	15	TRBV11-2	TRBJ2-7	-	CASSLYDSLSYEQYF	TGTGCCAGCAGCTTATACGACAGCCTCTCCTACGAGCAGTACTTC
-	16	TRBV10-3	TRBJ2-3	TRBD2	CAISISGGAGTDTQYF	TGTGCCATCAGTATTAGCGGGGGGGCCGGCACAGATACGCAGTATTTT